The clone carrying this TCR beta chain appeared once. Selected positively for CCR7 and CD45RO-negative, naive CD8 cells excluded terminally differentiated effector memory CD45RA+ cells. Donors, without exception, were Caucasian adults residing in Nashville, Tennessee. The authors loaded about 0.2 ug DNA, around 32,000 T cell genomes, into sorted-subset replicate PCRs. The repertoire was sequenced with immunoSEQ multiplex PCR; TCRdb's copy has only in-frame clones and lacks some. The sample lists roughly 890,000 clones; 80% to 95% were seen once. This sample stems from a study of shared clonotypes between healthy human individuals. V lost 1 base to trimming and J lost 0 bases; unmatched junction nucleotides: 3. The CDR3 has 15 amino acids. The germline V gene has CDR1 SQVTM and CDR2 ANQGSEA.

Input material: naive CD8+ T cells sorted from blood. V usage is TRBV29-1 and J usage is TRBJ2-1; the match to TRBD1 covers 7 bases. The origin of this receptor is a man younger than 40 in good health. CDR3 DNA sequence: TGCAGCGTTGAAGTGACAGGGAGCTCCTACAATGAGCAGTTCTTC. Amino acids: CSVEVTGSSYNEQFF.